Each of the 17 T cell receptor beta chains below was sequenced from the same sample in a study of cytomegalovirus exposure and HLA in healthy donors. The PCR employed 60 Vbeta primers together with 13 Jbeta primers. Data came from immunoSEQ multiplex PCR; TCRdb stores just in-frame clones and leaves some out. The sample yields some 150,000 clones, nearly 80% seen once. Sequences were obtained from PBMCs. The receptors shown here come from a man in his forties or fifties in good health and CMV-seropositive.

V and J are TRBV29-1 and TRBJ1-3; the D gene is possibly TRBD1 (5 bases). V was clipped by 7 bases and J by 1 base, with 8 bases between them. CDR3 size: 12 residues. Germline CDR1 reads SQVTM; CDR2 reads ANQGSEA. Written as DNA, the CDR3 is TGCAGCGCCAGGGCGTCTGGAAACACCATATATTTT. The encoded protein is CSARASGNTIYF.

This clone was seen only once. In DNA form, the CDR3 reads TGTGCCAGCAGTGTGGACTCCAAATTATATGGCTACACCTTC. Protein sequence: CASSVDSKLYGYTF. V is TRBV25-1 and J is TRBJ1-2; D is undetermined. V gave up 4 bases and J gave up 5 bases, with 14 bases separating them. Germline-derived CDR1 and CDR2 are MGHDK and SYGVNS. The CDR3 covers 14 residues.

This sequence joins TRBV9 and TRBJ2-3; TRBD2 is a possible D gene (8 bases). Trimming removed 4 bases from V and 2 bases from J, with 17 bases in between. In germline, CDR1 is SGDLS, CDR2 YYNGEE. There are 16 residues in the CDR3. CDR3: CASSTRGGQNTDTQYF. In DNA form, the CDR3 reads TGTGCCAGCAGCACCCGGGGGGGACAGAACACAGATACGCAGTATTTT.

The rearrangement joins TRBV5-1 to TRBJ2-2; D may be TRBD1 (6 bases). The germline CDR1 and CDR2 sequences are SGHRS and YFSETQ. V lost 0 bases and J 3 bases, leaving 21 bases between the germline ends. CDR3 length: 19 residues. The CDR3 here is CASSLDLVRQGSDTGELFF. As DNA, the CDR3 is TGCGCCAGCAGCTTGGATTTAGTCCGGCAGGGGTCGGACACCGGGGAGCTGTTTTTT.

This chain joins TRBV7-9 and TRBJ2-7, with a tentative D call TRBD1 (5 bases). Germline CDR1 SEHNR, CDR2 FQNEAQ (reference sequence). Trimming removed 3 bases from V and 3 bases from J, with 9 bases in between. This CDR3 spans 13 amino acids. The CDR3 is CASSFGQGYEQYF. The CDR3 DNA is TGTGCCAGCAGCTTCGGACAAGGCTACGAGCAGTACTTC.

This clone has only one observation. The junction and the germline gene differ at one end; a read error may be behind it. The chain has TRBV11-2 and TRBJ2-1; 8 nucleotides match TRBD1. Germline values: CDR1 SGHAT, CDR2 FQNNGV. This CDR3 is built from 13 residues. The CDR3 here is CASSSQPHRGTLF. The CDR3 DNA reads as TGTGCCAGCAGCTCACAACCTCACAGGGGGACCCTCTTC.

This rearrangement joins TRBV6-6 to TRBJ2-7; TRBD1 matches at 8 bases. Germline V CDR1 and CDR2: MNHNY, SVGAGI (reference sequence). The trim removed 2 bases at V and 0 bases at J, leaving 3 bases unmatched. The CDR3 has 15 amino acids. This chain's CDR3 is CASSYPTGGSYEQYF. The CDR3 nucleotides are TGTGCCAGCAGTTACCCAACAGGGGGCTCCTACGAGCAGTACTTC.

The chain couples TRBV12-5 to TRBJ2-7, with a tentative D call TRBD1 (5 bases). Germline CDR1 and CDR2: LGHNT and FRNRAP. The CDR3 is 16 amino acids. The V and J ends lost 2 bases and 4 bases respectively, with 18 bases between them. The CDR3 protein is CASGLPQDTRRYEQYF. The CDR3 DNA is TGTGCTAGTGGTTTGCCTCAGGACACCCGACGGTACGAGCAGTACTTC.

The chain couples TRBV7-2 to TRBJ2-2, with 9 nucleotides matching TRBD1. From germline, CDR1 is SGHTA and CDR2 FQGNSA. Trimming removed 4 bases from V and 3 bases from J; junction bases left unmatched: 3. The CDR3 is 15 residues long. The CDR3 nucleotides are TGTGCCAGCAGCTGGAGGACAGGGGACACCGGGGAGCTGTTTTTT. Its protein product is CASSWRTGDTGELFF.

This clone was seen more than once but under ten times. The rearrangement joins TRBV18 to TRBJ2-6; no clear D. This CDR3 comprises 15 residues. V lost 8 bases to trimming and J lost 1 base, with 12 bases between them. CDR1 is KGHSH and CDR2 is LQKENI in the germline V gene. This CDR3 reads CASHPTNSGANVLTF. The CDR3 bases are TGTGCCAGCCACCCTACCAATTCTGGGGCCAACGTCCTGACTTTC.

The CDR3 loop reads CASKRGGTGGNYGYTF. In nucleotides, the CDR3 is TGTGCCAGTAAGAGGGGCGGGACAGGGGGCAACTATGGCTACACCTTC. The rearrangement links TRBV19 to TRBJ1-2; the match to TRBD1 covers 12 bases. Trimming removed 7 bases from V and 2 bases from J; junction bases left unmatched: 8. Germline V lookup: CDR1 LNHDA, CDR2 SQIVND (reference sequence). CDR3 length: 16 residues.

V gene TRBV7-3 combines with J gene TRBJ2-2; tentatively, D is TRBD1 (5 bases). V lost 4 bases to trimming and J lost 7 bases, with 7 bases between them. Germline CDR1 SGHTA, CDR2 FQGTGA. The CDR3 is 12 residues long. The DNA for the CDR3 is TGTGCCAGCAGCTGGGGCGGCGGGGAGCTGTTTTTT. This sequence encodes CASSWGGGELFF.

V gene TRBV10-3 combines with J gene TRBJ1-2; TRBD1 matches at 8 bases. This CDR3 comprises 13 residues. Per the germline V gene, CDR1 is ENHRY and CDR2 is SYGVKD. The V segment lost 6 bases and the J segment 3 bases; nucleotides outside the gene matches: 3. The CDR3 DNA sequence: TGTGCCATCAGCCCAGGGGGCGACTATGGCTACACCTTC. Its protein product is CAISPGGDYGYTF.

The chain employs TRBV5-4 and TRBJ1-2, with 7 bases matching TRBD1. From germline, CDR1 is SGHNT and CDR2 YYREEE (reference sequence). CDR3 size: 15 residues. The junction had 4 bases not matched to a gene; V was cut back by 0 bases and J by 2 bases. As DNA, the CDR3 is TGTGCCAGCAGCTTGGGGGGGACAGAAAACTATGGCTACACCTTC. It translates to CASSLGGTENYGYTF.

V is TRBV18 and J is TRBJ2-3; possible D gene TRBD2, 6 bases. V lost 0 bases to trimming and J lost 4 bases, with 8 bases between them. The CDR3 has 14 residues. The germline V gene has CDR1 KGHSH and CDR2 LQKENI. The CDR3 DNA reads as TGTGCCAGCTCACCACCCTCGGGGGCAGATACGCAGTATTTT. Translation gives CASSPPSGADTQYF.

The chain joins TRBV10-3 to TRBJ2-7; TRBD1 might be the D (5 bases). CDR1 is ENHRY and CDR2 is SYGVKD in the germline V gene. The length of the CDR3 is 13 residues. Trimming took off 9 bases at V and 0 bases at J, with 12 bases between the two ends. CDR3 DNA sequence: TGTGCCATTGGGATGGACACCTCCTACGAGCAGTACTTC. Protein sequence: CAIGMDTSYEQYF.

This chain joins TRBV6-1 and TRBJ1-1, with D unclear. The V gene lost 9 bases and the J gene lost 0 bases, with 17 bases spanning the gap. Germline loops: CDR1 MNHNS, CDR2 SASEGT. The CDR3 runs 15 residues. CDR3 coding DNA: TGTGCCAGGAGTCGGACTAAGTGGATGAACACTGAAGCTTTCTTT. Translated, it gives CARSRTKWMNTEAFF.